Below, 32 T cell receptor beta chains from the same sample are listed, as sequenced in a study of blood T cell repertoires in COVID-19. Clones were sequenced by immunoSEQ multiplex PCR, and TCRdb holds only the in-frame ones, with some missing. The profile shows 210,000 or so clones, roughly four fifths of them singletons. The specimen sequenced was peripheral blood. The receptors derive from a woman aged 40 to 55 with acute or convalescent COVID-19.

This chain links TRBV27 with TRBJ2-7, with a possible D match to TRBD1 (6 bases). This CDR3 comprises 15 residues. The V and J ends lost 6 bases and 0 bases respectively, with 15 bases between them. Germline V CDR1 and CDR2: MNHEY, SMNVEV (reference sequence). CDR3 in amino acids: CASSPRDTASYEQYF. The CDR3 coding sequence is TGTGCCAGCAGCCCCCGGGACACAGCCTCCTACGAGCAGTACTTC.

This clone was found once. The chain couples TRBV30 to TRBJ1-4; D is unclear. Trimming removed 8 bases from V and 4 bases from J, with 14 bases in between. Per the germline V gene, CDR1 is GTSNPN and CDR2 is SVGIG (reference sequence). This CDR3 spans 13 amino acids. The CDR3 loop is CALWPGYNEKLFF. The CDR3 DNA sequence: TGTGCCCTGTGGCCGGGATATAATGAAAAACTGTTTTTT.

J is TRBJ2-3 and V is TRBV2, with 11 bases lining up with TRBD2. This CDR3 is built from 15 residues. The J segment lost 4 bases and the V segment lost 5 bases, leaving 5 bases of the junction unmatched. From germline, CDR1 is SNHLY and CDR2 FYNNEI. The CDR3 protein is CASSSTSGEADTQYF. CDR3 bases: TGTGCCAGCAGTTCGACTAGCGGGGAGGCAGATACGCAGTATTTT.

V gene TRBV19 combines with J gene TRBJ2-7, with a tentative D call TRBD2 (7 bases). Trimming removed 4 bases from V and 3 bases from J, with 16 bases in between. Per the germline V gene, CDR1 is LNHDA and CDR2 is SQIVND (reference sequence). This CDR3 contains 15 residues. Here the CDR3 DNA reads TGTGCCAGTAGTACCTCCGGGGGGCGCAGCTACGAGCAGTACTTC. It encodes CASSTSGGRSYEQYF.

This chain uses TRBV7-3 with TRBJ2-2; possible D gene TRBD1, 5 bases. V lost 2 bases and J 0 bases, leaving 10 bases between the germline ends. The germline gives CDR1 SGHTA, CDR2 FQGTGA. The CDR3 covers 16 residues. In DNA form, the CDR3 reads TGTGCCAGCAGCTTAGACAGCGAAGCGAACACCGGGGAGCTGTTTTTT. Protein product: CASSLDSEANTGELFF.

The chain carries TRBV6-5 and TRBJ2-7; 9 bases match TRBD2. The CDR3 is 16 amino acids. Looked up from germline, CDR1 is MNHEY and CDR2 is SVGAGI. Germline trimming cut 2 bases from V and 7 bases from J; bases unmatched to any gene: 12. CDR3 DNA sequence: TGTGCCAGCAGTTACCTAACGGCGGGAGGGCCTAGGGAGCAGTACTTC. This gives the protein CASSYLTAGGPREQYF.

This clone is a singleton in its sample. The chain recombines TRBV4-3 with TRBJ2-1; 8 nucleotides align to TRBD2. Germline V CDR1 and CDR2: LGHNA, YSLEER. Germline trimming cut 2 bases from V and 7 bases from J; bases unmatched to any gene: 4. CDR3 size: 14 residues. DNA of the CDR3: TGCGCCAGCAGCCAAAGACTAGCGAAAAATGAGCAGTTCTTC. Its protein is CASSQRLAKNEQFF.

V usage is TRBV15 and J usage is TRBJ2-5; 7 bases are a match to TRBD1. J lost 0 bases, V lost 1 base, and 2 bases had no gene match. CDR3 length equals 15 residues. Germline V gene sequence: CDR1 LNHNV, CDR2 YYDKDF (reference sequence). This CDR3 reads CATSRGGQNQETQYF. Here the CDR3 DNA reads TGTGCCACCAGCAGAGGGGGACAGAACCAAGAGACCCAGTACTTC.

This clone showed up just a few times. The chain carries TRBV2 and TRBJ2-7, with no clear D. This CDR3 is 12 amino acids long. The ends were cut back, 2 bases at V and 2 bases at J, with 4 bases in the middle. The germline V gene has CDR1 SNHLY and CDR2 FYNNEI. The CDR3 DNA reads TGTGCCAGCAGTGAAAACACCTACGAGCAGTACTTC. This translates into CASSENTYEQYF. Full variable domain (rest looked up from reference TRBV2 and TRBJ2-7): EPEVTQTPSHQVTQMGQEVILRCVPISNHLYFYWYRQILGQKVEFLVSFYNNEISEKSEIFDDQFSVERPDGSNFTLKIRSTKLEDSAMYFCASSENTYEQYFGPGTRLTVT.

The CDR3 DNA sequence: TGTGCCAGCAGTGAAGAAGGAGGCCGCCTTAGGACGGAGACCCAGTACTTC. Its protein is CASSEEGGRLRTETQYF. The genes are TRBV2 and TRBJ2-5, with a possible D match to TRBD2 (5 bases). With 1 base removed from V and 5 bases from J, the gap between germline ends came to 20 bases. CDR1 is SNHLY and CDR2 is FYNNEI in the germline V gene. This CDR3 is built from 17 residues.

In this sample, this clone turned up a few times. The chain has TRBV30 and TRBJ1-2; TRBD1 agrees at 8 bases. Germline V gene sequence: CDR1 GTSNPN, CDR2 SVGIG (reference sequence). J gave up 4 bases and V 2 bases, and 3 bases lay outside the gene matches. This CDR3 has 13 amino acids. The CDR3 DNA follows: TGTGCCTGGAGTTTGACAGGGGCCTATGGCTACACCTTC. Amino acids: CAWSLTGAYGYTF.

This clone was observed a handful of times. In nucleotides, the CDR3 is TGTGCCAGCAGCTTTAGCGGGAGCAATGAGCAGTTCTTC. Its translation is CASSFSGSNEQFF. This chain uses TRBV11-3 with TRBJ2-1; 9 positions match TRBD2. J gave up 6 bases and V 3 bases, and 0 bases lay outside the gene matches. Germline V gives CDR1 SGHNT, CDR2 YENEEA. The CDR3 covers 13 residues.

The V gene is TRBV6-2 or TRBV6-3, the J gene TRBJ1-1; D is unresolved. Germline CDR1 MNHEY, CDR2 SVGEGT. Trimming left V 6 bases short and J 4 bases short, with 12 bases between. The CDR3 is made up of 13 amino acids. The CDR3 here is CASSHSEGTEAFF. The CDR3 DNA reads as TGTGCCAGCAGCCACAGTGAGGGCACTGAAGCTTTCTTT.

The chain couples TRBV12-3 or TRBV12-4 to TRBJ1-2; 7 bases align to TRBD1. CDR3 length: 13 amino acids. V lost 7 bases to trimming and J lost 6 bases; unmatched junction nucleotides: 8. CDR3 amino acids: CASNVGTVDGYTF. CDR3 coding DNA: TGTGCCAGCAATGTCGGGACAGTTGATGGCTACACCTTC.

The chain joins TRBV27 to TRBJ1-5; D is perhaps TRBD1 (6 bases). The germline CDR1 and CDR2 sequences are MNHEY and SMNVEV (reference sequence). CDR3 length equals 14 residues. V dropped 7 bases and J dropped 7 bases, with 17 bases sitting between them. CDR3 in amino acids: CASTLVGGAQPQHF. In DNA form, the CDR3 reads TGTGCCAGCACCCTCGTCGGGGGGGCCCAGCCCCAGCATTTT.

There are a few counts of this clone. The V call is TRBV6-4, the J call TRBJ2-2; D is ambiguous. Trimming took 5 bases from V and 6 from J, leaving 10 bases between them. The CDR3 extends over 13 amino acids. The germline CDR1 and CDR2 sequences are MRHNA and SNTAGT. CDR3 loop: CASSKTVPGELFF. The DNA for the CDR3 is TGTGCCAGCAGTAAAACGGTTCCCGGGGAGCTGTTTTTT.

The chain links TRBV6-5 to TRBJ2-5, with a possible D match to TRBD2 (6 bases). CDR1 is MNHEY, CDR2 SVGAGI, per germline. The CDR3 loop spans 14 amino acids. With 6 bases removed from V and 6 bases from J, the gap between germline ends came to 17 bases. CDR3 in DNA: TGTGCCAGCAGCCCGGGAGTAGGGAAAAAGACCCAGTACTTC. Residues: CASSPGVGKKTQYF.

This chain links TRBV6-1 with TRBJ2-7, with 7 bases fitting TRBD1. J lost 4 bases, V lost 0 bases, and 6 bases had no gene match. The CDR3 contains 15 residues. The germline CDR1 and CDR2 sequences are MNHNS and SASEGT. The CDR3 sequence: CASSEAIGQAYEQYF. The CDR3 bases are TGTGCCAGCAGTGAAGCAATCGGACAGGCTTACGAGCAGTACTTC.

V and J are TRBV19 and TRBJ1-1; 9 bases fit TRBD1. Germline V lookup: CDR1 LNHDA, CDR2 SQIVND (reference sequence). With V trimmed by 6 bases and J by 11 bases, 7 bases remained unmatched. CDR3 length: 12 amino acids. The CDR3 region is CASSHRGLGAFF. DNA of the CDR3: TGTGCCAGTAGCCACAGGGGGCTGGGTGCTTTCTTT. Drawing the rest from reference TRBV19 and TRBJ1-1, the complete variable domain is DGGITQSPKYLFRKEGQNVTLSCEQNLNHDAMYWYRQDPGQGLRLIYYSQIVNDFQKGDIAEGYSVSREKKESFPLTVTSAQKNPTAFYLCASSHRGLGAFFGQGTRLTVV.

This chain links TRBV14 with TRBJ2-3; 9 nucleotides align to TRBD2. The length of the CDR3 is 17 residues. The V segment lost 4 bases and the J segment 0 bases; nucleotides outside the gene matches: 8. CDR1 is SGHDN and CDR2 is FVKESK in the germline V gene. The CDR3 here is CASSLALAGRSTDTQYF. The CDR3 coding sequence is TGTGCCAGCAGCCTTGCACTAGCGGGCCGGAGCACAGATACGCAGTATTTT.

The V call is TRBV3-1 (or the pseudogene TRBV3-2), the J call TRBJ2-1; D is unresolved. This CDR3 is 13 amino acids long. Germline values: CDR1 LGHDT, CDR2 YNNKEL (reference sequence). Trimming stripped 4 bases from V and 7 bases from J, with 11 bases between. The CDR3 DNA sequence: TGTGCCAGCAGCCTAATAGTGGAGAATGAGCAGTTCTTC. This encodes CASSLIVENEQFF.

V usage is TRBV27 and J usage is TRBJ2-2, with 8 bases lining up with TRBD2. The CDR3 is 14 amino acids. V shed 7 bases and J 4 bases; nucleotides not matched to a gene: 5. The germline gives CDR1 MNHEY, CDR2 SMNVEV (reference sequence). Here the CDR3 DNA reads TGTGCCAGCATGCGGGGGGTGAGCACCGGGGAGCTGTTTTTT. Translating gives CASMRGVSTGELFF.

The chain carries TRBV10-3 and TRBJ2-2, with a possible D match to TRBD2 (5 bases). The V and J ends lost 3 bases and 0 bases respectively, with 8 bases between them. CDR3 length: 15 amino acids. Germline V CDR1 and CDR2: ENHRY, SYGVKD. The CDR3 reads CAISDGRANTGELFF. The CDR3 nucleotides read TGTGCCATCAGTGACGGGCGGGCGAACACCGGGGAGCTGTTTTTT.

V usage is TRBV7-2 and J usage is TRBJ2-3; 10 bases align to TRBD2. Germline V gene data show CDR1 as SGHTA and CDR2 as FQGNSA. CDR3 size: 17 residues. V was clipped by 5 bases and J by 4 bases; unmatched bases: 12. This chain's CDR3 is CASSPVVLAGVADTQYF. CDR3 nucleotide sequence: TGTGCCAGCAGCCCCGTCGTGCTAGCGGGAGTCGCAGATACGCAGTATTTT.

CDR3 in amino acids: CASSLLAGQVYEQYF. CDR3 nucleotides: TGTGCCAGCAGCTTGCTCGCGGGACAGGTGTACGAGCAGTACTTC. The chain links TRBV5-6 to TRBJ2-7, with TRBD1 identical over 8 bases. In germline, CDR1 is SGHDT, CDR2 YYEEEE. The CDR3 runs 15 residues. Unmatched junction bases numbered 7, after V lost 1 base and J lost 4 bases. The full variable domain, with the rest looked up from reference TRBV5-6 and TRBJ2-7, is DAGVTQSPTHLIKTRGQQVTLRCSPKSGHDTVSWYQQALGQGPQFIFQYYEEEERQRGNFPDRFSGHQFPNYSSELNVNALLLGDSALYLCASSLLAGQVYEQYFGPGTRLTVT.

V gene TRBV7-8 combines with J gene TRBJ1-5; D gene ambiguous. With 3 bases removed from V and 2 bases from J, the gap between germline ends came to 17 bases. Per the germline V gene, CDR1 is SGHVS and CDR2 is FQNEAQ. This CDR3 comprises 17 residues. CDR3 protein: CASSLSLGRRGNQPQHF. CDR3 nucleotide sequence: TGTGCCAGCAGCTTGTCTCTTGGCAGGCGCGGCAATCAGCCCCAGCATTTT.

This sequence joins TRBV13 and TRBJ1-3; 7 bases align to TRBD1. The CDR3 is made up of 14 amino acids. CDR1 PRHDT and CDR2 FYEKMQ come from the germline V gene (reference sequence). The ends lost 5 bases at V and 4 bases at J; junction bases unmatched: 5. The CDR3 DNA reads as TGTGCCAGCAGCCTTACAGGGGTCGGAAACACCATATATTTT. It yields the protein CASSLTGVGNTIYF.

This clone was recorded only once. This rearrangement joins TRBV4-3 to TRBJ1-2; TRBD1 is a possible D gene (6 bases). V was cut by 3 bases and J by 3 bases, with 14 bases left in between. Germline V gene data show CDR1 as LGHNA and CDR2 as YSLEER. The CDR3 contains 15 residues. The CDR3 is CASSHMGGADYGYTF. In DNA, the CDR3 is TGCGCCAGCAGCCATATGGGGGGGGCCGACTATGGCTACACCTTC.

CDR3 nucleotide sequence: TGCGCCAGCAGCTCTGCCTCTTCTGGGGGCGGACACTATGGCTACACCTTC. Protein: CASSSASSGGGHYGYTF. This sequence joins TRBV5-1 and TRBJ1-2; D might be TRBD1 (6 bases). The CDR3 has 17 residues. The V end lost 3 bases, the J end lost 3 bases, and 21 bases lay between the germline ends. Germline loops: CDR1 SGHRS, CDR2 YFSETQ.

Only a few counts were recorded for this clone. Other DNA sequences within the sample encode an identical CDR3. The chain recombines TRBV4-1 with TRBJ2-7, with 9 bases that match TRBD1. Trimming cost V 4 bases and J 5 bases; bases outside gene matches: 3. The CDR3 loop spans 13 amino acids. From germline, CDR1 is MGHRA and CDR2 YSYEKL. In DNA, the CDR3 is TGCGCCAGCAGCCTTGGACAGGGGAACGAGCAGTACTTC. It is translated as CASSLGQGNEQYF.

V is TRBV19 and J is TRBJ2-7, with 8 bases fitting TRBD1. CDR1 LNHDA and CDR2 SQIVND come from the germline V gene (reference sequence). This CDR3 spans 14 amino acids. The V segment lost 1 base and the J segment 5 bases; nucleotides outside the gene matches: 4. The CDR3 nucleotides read TGTGCCAGTAGTATAGGACAGGGGCGCGACGAGCAGTACTTC. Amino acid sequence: CASSIGQGRDEQYF.

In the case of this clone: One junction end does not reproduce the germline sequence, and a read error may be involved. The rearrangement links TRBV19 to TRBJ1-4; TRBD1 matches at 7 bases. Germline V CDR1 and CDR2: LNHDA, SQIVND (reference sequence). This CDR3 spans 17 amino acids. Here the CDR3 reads CASRREGAMVANGKLFF. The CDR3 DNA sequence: TGTGCCAGTAGACGGGAGGGGGCCATGGTGGCCAATGGAAAACTGTTTTTT.